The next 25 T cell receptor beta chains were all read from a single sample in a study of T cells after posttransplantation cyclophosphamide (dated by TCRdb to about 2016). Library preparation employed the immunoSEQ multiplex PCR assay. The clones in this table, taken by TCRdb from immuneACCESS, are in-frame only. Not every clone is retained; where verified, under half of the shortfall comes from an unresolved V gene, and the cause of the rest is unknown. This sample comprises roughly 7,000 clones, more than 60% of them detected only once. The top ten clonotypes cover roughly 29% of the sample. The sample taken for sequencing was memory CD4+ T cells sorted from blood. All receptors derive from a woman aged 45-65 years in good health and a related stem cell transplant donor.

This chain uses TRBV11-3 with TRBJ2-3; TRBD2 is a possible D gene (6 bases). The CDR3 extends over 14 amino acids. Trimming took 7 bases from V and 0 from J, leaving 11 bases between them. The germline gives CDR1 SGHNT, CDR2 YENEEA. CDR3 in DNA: TGTGCCAGCACCGGGAGCCGTAGCACAGATACGCAGTATTTT. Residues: CASTGSRSTDTQYF.

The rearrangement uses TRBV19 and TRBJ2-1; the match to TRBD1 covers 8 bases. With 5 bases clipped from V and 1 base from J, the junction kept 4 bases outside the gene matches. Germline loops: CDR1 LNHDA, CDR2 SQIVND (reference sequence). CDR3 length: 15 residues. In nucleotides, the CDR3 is TGTGCCAGTAGTTCGGACAGGGAATCCTACAATGAGCAGTTCTTC. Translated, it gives CASSSDRESYNEQFF.

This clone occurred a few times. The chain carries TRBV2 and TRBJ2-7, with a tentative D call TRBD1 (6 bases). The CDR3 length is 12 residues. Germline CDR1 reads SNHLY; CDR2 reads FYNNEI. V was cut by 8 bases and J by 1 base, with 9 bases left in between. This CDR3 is CASVTGSYEQYF. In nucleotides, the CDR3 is TGTGCCAGCGTCACAGGGTCCTACGAGCAGTACTTC.

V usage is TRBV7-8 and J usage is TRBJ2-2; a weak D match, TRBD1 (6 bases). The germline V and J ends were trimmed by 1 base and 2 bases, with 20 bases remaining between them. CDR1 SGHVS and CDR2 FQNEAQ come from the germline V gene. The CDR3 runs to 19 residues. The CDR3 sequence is CASSLGSPGVLINTGELFF. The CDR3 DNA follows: TGTGCCAGCAGCTTAGGGTCTCCAGGGGTGCTTATTAACACCGGGGAGCTGTTTTTT. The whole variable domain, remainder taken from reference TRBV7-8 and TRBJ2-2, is GAGVSQSPRYKVAKRGQDVALRCDPISGHVSLFWYQQALGQGPEFLTYFQNEAQLDKSGLPSDRFFAERPEGSVSTLKIQRTQQEDSAVYLCASSLGSPGVLINTGELFFGEGSRLTVL.

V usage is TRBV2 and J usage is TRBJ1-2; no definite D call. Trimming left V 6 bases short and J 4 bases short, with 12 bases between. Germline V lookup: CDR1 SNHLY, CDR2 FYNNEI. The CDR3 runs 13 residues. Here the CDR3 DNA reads TGTGCCAGCAGGGTTCAGGATCTCTATGGCTACACCTTC. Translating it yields CASRVQDLYGYTF.

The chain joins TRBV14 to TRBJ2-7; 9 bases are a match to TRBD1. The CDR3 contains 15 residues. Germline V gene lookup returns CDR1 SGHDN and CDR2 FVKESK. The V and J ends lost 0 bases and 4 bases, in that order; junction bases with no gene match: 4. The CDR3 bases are TGTGCCAGCAGCCAAGATTGGGGGACAGGGTACGAGCAGTACTTC. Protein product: CASSQDWGTGYEQYF.

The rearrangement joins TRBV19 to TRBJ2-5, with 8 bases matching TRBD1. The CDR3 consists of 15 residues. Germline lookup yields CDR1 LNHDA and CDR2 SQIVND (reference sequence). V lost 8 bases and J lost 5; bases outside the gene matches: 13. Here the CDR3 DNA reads TGTGCCAGTGGTACCGGGACAGGACGAAAGGAGACCCAGTACTTC. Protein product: CASGTGTGRKETQYF.

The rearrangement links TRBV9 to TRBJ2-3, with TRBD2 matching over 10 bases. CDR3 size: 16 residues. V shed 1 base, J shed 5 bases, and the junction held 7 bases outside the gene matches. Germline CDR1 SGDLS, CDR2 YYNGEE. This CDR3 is CASSVPSGSGRDTQYF. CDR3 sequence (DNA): TGTGCCAGCAGCGTACCTAGCGGGAGCGGGCGAGATACGCAGTATTTT.

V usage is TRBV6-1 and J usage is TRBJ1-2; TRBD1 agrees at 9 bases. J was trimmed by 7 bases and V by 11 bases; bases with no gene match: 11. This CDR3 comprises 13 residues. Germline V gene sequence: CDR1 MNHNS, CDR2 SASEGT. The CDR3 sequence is CAGRTGVGGGYTF. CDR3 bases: TGTGCCGGACGGACAGGGGTAGGGGGTGGCTACACCTTC.

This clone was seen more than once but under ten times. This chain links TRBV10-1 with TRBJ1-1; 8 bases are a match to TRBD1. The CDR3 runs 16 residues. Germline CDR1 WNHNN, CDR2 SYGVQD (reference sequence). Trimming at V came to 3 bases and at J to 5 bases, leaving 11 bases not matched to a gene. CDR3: CASSDGAGGFGTEAFF. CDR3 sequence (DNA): TGCGCCAGCAGTGACGGGGCAGGGGGCTTTGGAACTGAAGCTTTCTTT.

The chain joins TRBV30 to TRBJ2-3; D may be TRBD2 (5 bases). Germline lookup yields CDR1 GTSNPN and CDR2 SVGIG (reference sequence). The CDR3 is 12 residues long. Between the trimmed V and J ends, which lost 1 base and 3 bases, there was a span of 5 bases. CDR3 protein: CAWSAGTDTQYF. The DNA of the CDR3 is TGTGCCTGGAGTGCGGGGACAGATACGCAGTATTTT.

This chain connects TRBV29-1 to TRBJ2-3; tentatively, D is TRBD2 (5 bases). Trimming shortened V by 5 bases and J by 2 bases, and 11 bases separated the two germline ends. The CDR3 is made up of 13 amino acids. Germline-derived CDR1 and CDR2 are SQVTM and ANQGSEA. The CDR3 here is CSVTEGYTDTQYF. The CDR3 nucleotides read TGCAGCGTTACAGAGGGCTACACAGATACGCAGTATTTT.

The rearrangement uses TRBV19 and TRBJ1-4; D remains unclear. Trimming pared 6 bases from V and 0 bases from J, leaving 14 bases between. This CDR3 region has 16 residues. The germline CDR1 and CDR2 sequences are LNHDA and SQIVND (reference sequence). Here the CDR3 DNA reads TGTGCCAGTAGCTCGGTCGTTGTAACAACTAATGAAAAACTGTTTTTT. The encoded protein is CASSSVVVTTNEKLFF.

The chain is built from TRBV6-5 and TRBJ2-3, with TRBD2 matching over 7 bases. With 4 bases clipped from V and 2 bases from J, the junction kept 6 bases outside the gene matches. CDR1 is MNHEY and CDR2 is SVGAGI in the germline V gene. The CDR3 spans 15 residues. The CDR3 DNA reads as TGTGCCAGCAGTTTCCCTAGCGGATCCACAGATACGCAGTATTTT. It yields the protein CASSFPSGSTDTQYF.

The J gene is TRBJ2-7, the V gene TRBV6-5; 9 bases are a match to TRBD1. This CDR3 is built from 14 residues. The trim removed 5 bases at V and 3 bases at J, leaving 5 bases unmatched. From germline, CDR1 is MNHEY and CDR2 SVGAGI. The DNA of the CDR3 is TGTGCCAGCAGTAAGAGACAGGGGGGCTACGAGCAGTACTTC. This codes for CASSKRQGGYEQYF.

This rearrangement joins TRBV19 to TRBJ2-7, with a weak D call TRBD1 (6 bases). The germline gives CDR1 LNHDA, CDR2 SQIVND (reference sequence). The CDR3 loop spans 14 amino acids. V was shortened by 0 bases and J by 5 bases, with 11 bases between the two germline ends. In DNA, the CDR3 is TGTGCCAGTAGTATAGACCACAGGGTCGACGAGCAGTACTTC. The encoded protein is CASSIDHRVDEQYF.

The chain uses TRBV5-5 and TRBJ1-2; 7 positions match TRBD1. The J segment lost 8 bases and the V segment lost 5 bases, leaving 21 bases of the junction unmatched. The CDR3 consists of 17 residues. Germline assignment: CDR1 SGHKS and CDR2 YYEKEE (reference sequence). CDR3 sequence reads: CASSSTSTLGQASGYTF. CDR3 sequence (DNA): TGTGCCAGCAGTTCAACTAGTACACTAGGACAGGCTTCAGGCTACACCTTC.

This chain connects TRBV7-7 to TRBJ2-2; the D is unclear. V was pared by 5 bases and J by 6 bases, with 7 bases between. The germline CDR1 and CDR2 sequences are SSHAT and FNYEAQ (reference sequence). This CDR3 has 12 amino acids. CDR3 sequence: CASSAAAGELFF. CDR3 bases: TGTGCCAGCAGCGCCGCGGCCGGGGAGCTGTTTTTT.

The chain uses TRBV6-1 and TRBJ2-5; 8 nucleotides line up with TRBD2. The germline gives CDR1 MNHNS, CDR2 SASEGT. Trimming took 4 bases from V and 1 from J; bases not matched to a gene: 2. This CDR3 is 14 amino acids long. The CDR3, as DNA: TGTGCCAGCAGTGCCGGGAGGGTCCAAGAGACCCAGTACTTC. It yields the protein CASSAGRVQETQYF.

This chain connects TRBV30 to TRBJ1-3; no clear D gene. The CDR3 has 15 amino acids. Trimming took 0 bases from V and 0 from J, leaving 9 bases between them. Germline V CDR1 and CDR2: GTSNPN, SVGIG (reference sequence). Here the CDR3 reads CAWSVPVRSGNTIYF. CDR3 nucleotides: TGTGCCTGGAGTGTACCGGTACGCTCTGGAAACACCATATATTTT.

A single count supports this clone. The CDR3 protein is CASSPPGENSPLHF. The CDR3 bases are TGTGCCAGCTCACCACCCGGGGAAAATTCACCCCTCCACTTT. The J gene is TRBJ1-6, the V gene TRBV18, with no clear D. CDR3 length: 14 amino acids. The germline V gene has CDR1 KGHSH and CDR2 LQKENI. Between the trimmed V and J ends, which lost 0 bases and 7 bases, there was a span of 7 bases.

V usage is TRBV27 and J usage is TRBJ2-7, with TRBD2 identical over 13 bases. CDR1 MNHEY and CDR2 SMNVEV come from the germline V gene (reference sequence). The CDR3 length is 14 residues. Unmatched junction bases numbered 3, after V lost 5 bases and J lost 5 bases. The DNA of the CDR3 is TGTGCCAGCAGTCCAGGGACTAGCGGGAACGAGCAGTACTTC. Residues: CASSPGTSGNEQYF.

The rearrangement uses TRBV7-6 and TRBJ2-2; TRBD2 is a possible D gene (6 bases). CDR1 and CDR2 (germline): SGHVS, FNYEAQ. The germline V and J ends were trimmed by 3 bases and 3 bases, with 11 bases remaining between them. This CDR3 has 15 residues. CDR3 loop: CASSLGTSYTGELFF. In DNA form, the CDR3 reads TGTGCCAGCAGCTTGGGTACTAGCTACACCGGGGAGCTGTTTTTT.

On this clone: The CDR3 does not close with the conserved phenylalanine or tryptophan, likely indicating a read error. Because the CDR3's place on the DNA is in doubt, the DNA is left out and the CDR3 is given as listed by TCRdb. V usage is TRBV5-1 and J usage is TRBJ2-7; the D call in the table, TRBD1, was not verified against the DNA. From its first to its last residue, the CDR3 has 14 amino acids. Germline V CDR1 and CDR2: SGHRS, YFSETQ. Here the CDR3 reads CASSLGTGDLPPVL.

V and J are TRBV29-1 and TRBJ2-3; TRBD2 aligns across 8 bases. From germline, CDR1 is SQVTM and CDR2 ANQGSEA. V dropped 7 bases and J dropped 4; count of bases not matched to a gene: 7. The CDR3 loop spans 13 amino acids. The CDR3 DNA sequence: TGCAGCGAGGCGGCGGGAGGAGCAGATACGCAGTATTTT. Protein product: CSEAAGGADTQYF.